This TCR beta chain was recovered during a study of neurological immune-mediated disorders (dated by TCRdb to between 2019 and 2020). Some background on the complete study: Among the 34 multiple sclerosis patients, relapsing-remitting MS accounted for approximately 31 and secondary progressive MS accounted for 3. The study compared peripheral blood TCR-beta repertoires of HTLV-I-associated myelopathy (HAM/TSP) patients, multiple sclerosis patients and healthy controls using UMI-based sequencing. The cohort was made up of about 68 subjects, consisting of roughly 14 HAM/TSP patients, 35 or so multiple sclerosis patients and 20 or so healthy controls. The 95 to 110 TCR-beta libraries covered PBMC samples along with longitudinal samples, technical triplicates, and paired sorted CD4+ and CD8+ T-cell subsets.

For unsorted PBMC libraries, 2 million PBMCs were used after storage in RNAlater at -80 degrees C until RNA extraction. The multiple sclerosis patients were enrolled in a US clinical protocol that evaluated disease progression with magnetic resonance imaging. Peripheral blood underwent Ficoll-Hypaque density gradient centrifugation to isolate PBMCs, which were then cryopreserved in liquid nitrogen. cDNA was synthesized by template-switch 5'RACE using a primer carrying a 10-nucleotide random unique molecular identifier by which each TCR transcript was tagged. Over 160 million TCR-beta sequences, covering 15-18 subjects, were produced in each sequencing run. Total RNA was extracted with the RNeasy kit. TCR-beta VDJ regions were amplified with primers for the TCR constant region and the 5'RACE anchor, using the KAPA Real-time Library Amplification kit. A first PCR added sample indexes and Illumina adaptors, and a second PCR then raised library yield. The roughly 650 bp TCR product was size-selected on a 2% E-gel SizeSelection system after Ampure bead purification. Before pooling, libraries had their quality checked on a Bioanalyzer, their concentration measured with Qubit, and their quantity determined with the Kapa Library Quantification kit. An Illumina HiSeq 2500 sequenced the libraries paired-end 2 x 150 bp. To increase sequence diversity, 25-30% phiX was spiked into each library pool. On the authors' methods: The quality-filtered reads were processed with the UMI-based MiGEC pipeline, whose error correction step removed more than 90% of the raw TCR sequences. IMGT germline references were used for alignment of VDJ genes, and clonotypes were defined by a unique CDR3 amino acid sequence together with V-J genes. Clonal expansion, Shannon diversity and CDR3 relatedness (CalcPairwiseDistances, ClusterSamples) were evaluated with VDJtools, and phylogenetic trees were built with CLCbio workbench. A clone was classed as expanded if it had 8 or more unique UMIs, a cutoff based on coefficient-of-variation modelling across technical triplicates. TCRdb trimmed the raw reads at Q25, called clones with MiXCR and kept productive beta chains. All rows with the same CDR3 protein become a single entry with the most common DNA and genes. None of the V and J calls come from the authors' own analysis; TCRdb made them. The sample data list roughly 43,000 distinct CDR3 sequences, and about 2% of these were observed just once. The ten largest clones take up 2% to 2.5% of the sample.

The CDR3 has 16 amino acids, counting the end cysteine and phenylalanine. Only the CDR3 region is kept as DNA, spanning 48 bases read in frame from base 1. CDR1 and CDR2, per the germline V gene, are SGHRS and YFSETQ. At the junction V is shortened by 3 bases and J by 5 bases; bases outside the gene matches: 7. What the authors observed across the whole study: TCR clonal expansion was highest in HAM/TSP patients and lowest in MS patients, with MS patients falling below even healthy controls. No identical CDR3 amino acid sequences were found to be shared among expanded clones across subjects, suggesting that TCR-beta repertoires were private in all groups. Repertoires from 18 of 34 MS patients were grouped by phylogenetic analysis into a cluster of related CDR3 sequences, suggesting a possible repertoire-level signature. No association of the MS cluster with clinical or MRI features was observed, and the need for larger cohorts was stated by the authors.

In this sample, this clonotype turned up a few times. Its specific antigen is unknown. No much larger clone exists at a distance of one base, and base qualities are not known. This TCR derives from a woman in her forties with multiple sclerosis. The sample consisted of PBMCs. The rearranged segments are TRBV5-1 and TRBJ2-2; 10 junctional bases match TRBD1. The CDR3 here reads CASSSRPGQGTGELFF. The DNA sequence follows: TGCGCCAGCAGCTCCAGACCGGGACAGGGGACCGGGGAGCTGTTTTTT.